This is a list of T cell receptor beta chains from one sample in a study of T cell responses to AZD1222 COVID-19 vaccine. Produced via immunoSEQ multiplex PCR; TCRdb's table is partial and in-frame only. Found here are roughly 120,000 clones, around 83% of them singletons; the top ten hold 15% to 20%. The sequencing used peripheral blood, collected 28 days after the second AZD1222 dose. These receptors all stem from an adult who received the AZD1222 COVID-19 vaccine. Each CDR3 is given with its conserved first and last residue. Fields, in order: D gene, clone size, V gene, J gene, CDR3 protein, CDR3 DNA. The D gene is left open where the match is weak. The size entry is marked missing in some rows and otherwise reads once, few, many or a size class.

>TRBD2|.|TRBV9|TRBJ2-1
CASRTTLSAGNNEQFF
TGTGCCAGCAGAACTACACTTTCAGCGGGAAACAATGAGCAGTTCTTC
>.|.|TRBV12-3/TRBV12-4|TRBJ1-1
CASSRTGDTEAFF
TGTGCCAGCAGTCGAACTGGGGACACTGAAGCTTTCTTT
>.|.|TRBV27|TRBJ1-6
CASSFVNSPLHF
TGTGCCAGCAGTTTCGTCAATTCACCCCTCCACTTT
>TRBD2|.|TRBV7-6|TRBJ2-1
CASSSLASGYYNEQFF
TGTGCCAGCAGCTCCTTGGCTAGCGGATACTACAATGAGCAGTTCTTC
>TRBD1|once|TRBV7-6|TRBJ2-2
CASSLASTGGNAGELFF
TGTGCCAGCAGCTTAGCTTCGACAGGGGGCAACGCCGGGGAGCTGTTTTTT
>.|medium-sized|TRBV6-4|TRBJ2-1
CASSASSYNEQFF
TGTGCCAGCAGTGCTAGCTCCTACAATGAGCAGTTCTTC
>.|.|TRBV7-9|TRBJ1-2
CASSLIGNYGYTF
TGTGCCAGCAGCTTAATAGGGAACTATGGCTACACCTTC
>.|.|TRBV2|TRBJ1-2
CASGQGLGYTF
TGTGCCAGCGGGCAGGGACTAGGCTACACCTTC
>.|.|TRBV27|TRBJ1-4
CASSLFPVSNEKLFF
TGTGCCAGCAGTTTATTCCCGGTATCTAATGAAAAACTGTTTTTT
>TRBD2|.|TRBV4-3|TRBJ2-2
CASSRGSEGELFF
TGCGCCAGCAGCCGCGGGAGTGAGGGGGAGCTGTTTTTT
>.|.|TRBV19|TRBJ1-3
CASSPGGGSGNTIYF
TGTGCCAGTAGTCCTGGGGGGGGCTCTGGAAACACCATATATTTT
>TRBD2|.|TRBV7-3|TRBJ2-1
CASSPGLAGNEQFF
TGTGCCAGCAGCCCAGGACTAGCGGGCAATGAGCAGTTCTTC
>.|.|TRBV28|TRBJ1-2
CASSMGLRRGSYTF
TGTGCCAGCAGTATGGGACTGAGACGGGGAAGCTACACCTTC
>.|.|TRBV3-1/TRBV3-2|TRBJ1-2
CASSHRDLNYGYTF
TGTGCCAGCAGCCACCGGGACCTTAACTATGGCTACACCTTC
>.|medium-sized|TRBV7-2|TRBJ2-7
CASSLTDVAYEQYF
TGTGCCAGCAGCTTAACGGACGTTGCCTACGAGCAGTACTTC
>.|.|TRBV9|TRBJ2-5
CASSRTNQETQYF
TGTGCCAGCAGCAGGACTAACCAAGAGACCCAGTACTTC
>.|.|TRBV5-5|TRBJ2-1
CASSLDLSSYNEQFF
TGTGCCAGCAGCCTGGACTTGAGCTCCTACAATGAGCAGTTCTTC
>.|.|TRBV5-6|TRBJ1-2
CASSSGVGYTF
TGTGCCAGCAGTTCAGGGGTTGGCTACACCTTC
>.|.|TRBV14|TRBJ1-1
CASSHVGALNTEAFF
TGTGCCAGCAGCCATGTCGGGGCTTTGAACACTGAAGCTTTCTTT
>.|once|TRBV4-1|TRBJ1-2
CASSQDTRDGYTF
TGCGCCAGCAGCCAAGACACCAGAGATGGCTACACCTTC
>TRBD1|.|TRBV2|TRBJ2-6
CASSLSGTGFWANVLTF
TGTGCCAGCAGTCTATCCGGGACAGGGTTTTGGGCCAACGTCCTGACTTTC
>TRBD2|.|TRBV6-1|TRBJ2-3
CASSEFSSGRATDTQYF
TGTGCCAGCAGTGAATTCTCTAGCGGGAGGGCAACAGATACGCAGTATTTT
>.|once|TRBV6-1|TRBJ2-5
CASSEILGGRYQETQYF
TGTGCCAGCAGTGAAATTCTGGGCGGGCGATACCAAGAGACCCAGTACTTC
>TRBD1|.|TRBV11-2|TRBJ2-1
CASRTGANNEQFF
TGTGCCAGCAGGACAGGGGCTAACAATGAGCAGTTCTTC
>TRBD1|.|TRBV9|TRBJ2-2
CASSVGGGPTGELFF
TGTGCCAGCAGCGTAGGAGGGGGCCCCACCGGGGAGCTGTTTTTT
>.|.|TRBV2|TRBJ1-2
CASSETGFSYTF
TGTGCCAGCAGTGAAACGGGTTTCAGCTACACCTTC
>.|.|TRBV6-5|TRBJ2-1
CASSYRLPRSNEQFF
TGTGCCAGCAGTTATAGGTTACCTCGGAGCAATGAGCAGTTCTTC
>.|once|TRBV7-9|TRBJ1-2
CASSLVPGFYGYTF
TGTGCCAGCAGCTTAGTTCCGGGGTTTTATGGCTACACCTTC
>.|.|TRBV4-1|TRBJ1-5
CASSQVPVRGPQPQHF
TGCGCCAGCAGCCAAGTACCAGTTCGAGGACCTCAGCCCCAGCATTTT
>TRBD1|.|TRBV19|TRBJ1-5
CASSMGDSISNQPQHF
TGTGCCAGTAGTATGGGGGACAGCATTAGCAATCAGCCCCAGCATTTT
>.|.|TRBV6-6|TRBJ1-5
CASSAYRENQPQHF
TGTGCCAGCAGTGCGTACAGGGAGAATCAGCCCCAGCATTTT
>TRBD2|.|TRBV7-2|TRBJ2-1
CASSLGASGNNEQFF
TGTGCCAGCAGCTTAGGGGCTAGCGGGAACAATGAGCAGTTCTTC
>.|.|TRBV9|TRBJ2-1
CASSQGAKFYNEQFF
TGTGCCAGCAGCCAAGGGGCTAAATTCTACAATGAGCAGTTCTTC
>.|.|TRBV21-1|TRBJ1-1
CASSKARSRSGVGWGTEAFF
.
>.|.|TRBV7-6|TRBJ1-1
CASSPSGGHAEAFF
TGTGCCAGCAGCCCCAGCGGGGGACACGCTGAAGCTTTCTTT
>TRBD1|.|TRBV3-1/TRBV3-2|TRBJ2-7
CASSLRTGGSEQYF
TGTGCCAGCAGCCTTCGGACAGGCGGCAGCGAGCAGTACTTC
>TRBD2|.|TRBV5-1|TRBJ2-5
CASTTGTSGRVFQETQYF
TGCGCCAGCACCACCGGGACTAGCGGGAGGGTATTTCAGGAGACCCAGTACTTC
>.|.|TRBV29-1|TRBJ2-3
CSVEGSTDTQYF
TGCAGCGTTGAAGGAAGCACAGATACGCAGTATTTT
>.|.|TRBV6-4|TRBJ2-1
CASSVRGVYGTAYNEQFF
TGTGCCAGCAGTGTCCGAGGGGTCTACGGGACTGCCTACAATGAGCAGTTCTTC
>TRBD1|.|TRBV11-3|TRBJ2-7
CASSRGTDYEQYF
TGTGCCAGCAGCCGAGGGACAGACTACGAGCAGTACTTC
>.|.|TRBV4-1|TRBJ1-2
CASSQGQWVPTNYGYTF
TGCGCCAGCAGCCAAGGGCAATGGGTGCCAACTAACTATGGCTACACCTTC
>.|once|TRBV18|TRBJ1-3
CASSPLMGGDSGNTIYF
TGTGCCAGCTCACCTCTGATGGGGGGCGACTCTGGAAACACCATATATTTT
>TRBD1|.|TRBV3-1/TRBV3-2|TRBJ1-2
CASSLEDRAGYTF
TGTGCCAGCAGCCTCGAGGACAGGGCTGGCTACACCTTC
>.|.|TRBV12-3/TRBV12-4|TRBJ1-1
CASSTGPTEAFF
TGTGCCAGCAGTACAGGGCCCACTGAAGCTTTCTTT
>.|.|TRBV6-5|TRBJ1-2
CASSTLDGHYGYTF
TGTGCCAGCAGTACCCTCGATGGTCACTATGGCTACACCTTC
>.|many|TRBV15|TRBJ2-3
CATSRSRDADTQYF
TGTGCCACCAGCAGGAGCCGCGATGCAGATACGCAGTATTTT
>.|.|TRBV7-2|TRBJ1-1
CASSFGTVYEAFF
TGTGCCAGCAGCTTCGGGACCGTATATGAAGCTTTCTTT
>TRBD2|.|TRBV4-1|TRBJ2-1
CASSRIISKAGLNEQFF
TGCGCCAGCAGCCGCATTATCTCAAAAGCGGGGTTGAATGAGCAGTTCTTC
>.|.|TRBV6-2/TRBV6-3|TRBJ2-7
CASSKPPRVAYEQYF
TGTGCCAGCAGCAAGCCGCCCAGGGTGGCCTACGAGCAGTACTTC
>.|.|TRBV25-1|TRBJ2-1
CASSEAGFYNEQFF
TGTGCCAGCAGTGAAGCGGGGTTCTACAATGAGCAGTTCTTC